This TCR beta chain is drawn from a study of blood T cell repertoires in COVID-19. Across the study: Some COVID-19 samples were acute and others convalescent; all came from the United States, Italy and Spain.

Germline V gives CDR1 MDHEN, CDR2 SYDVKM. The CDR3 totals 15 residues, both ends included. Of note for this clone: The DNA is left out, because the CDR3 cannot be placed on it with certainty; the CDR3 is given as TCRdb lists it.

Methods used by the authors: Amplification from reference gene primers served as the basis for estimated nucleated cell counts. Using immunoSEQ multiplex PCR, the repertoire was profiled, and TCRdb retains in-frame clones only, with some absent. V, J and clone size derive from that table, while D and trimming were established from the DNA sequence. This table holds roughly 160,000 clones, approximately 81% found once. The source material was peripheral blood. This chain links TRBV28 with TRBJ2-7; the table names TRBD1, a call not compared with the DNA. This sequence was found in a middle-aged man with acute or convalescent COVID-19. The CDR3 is CASSSSDRGRYEQYF.